The subject of this entry is one TCR beta chain. Its specificity is unknown. Each CDR3 protein is one row after TCRdb ran MiXCR on the reads. The table lists about 900,000 distinct CDR3 sequences, approximately 32% of them singletons. These data originate in a study of T cell repertoires in cytomegalovirus infection. On the study more broadly: The authors relied on CMV epitopes, both recently identified HLA-C-restricted and well-studied HLA-B-restricted. From public TCR beta signatures came an indication of both CMV infection and matching HLA type.

The V gene lost 6 bases and the J gene lost 6 bases, with 12 bases spanning the gap. The CDR3 runs to 14 residues. The V gene's germline CDR1 is MDHEN and CDR2 SYDVKM. General study points: HLA-C-restricted, CMV-specific TCR beta clonotypes were dominant ex vivo.

The TCR sequence derives from a human donor in good health (CMV status not recorded). Some clones in this sample may be carry-over from other donors' samples. V is TRBV28 and J is TRBJ1-6, with D possibly matching TRBD1 (6 bases). The sequenced sample was cultured CD8+ T cells from PBMCs, obtained from culture after CMV antigen stimulation. DNA of the CDR3: TGTGCCAGCAGACCCGGACAGATTAATTCACCCCTCCACTTT. It is translated as CASRPGQINSPLHF.